This passage covers 13 T cell receptor beta chains from one sample sequenced in a study of T cell responses to AZD1222 COVID-19 vaccine. Sequenced by immunoSEQ multiplex PCR; TCRdb stores in-frame clones only, minus some. The top ten hold approximately 1% of the sample, which has 100,000 to 150,000 clones, about 90% seen once. Sequenced here: peripheral blood, sampled on day 0 of AZD1222 vaccination. These receptors all come from an adult in good health.

This clone showed up just once. CDR3 in amino acids: CASSSTAHQPQHF. CDR3 nucleotides: TGTGCCAGCAGCTCGACAGCCCATCAGCCCCAGCATTTT. The chain employs TRBV7-9 and TRBJ1-5; weak D call: TRBD1 (5 bases). Germline V CDR1 and CDR2: SEHNR, FQNEAQ (reference sequence). The V gene lost 4 bases and the J gene lost 5 bases, with 9 bases spanning the gap. This CDR3 is 13 amino acids long.

The CDR3 spells CASSSGTRGSYNEQFF. DNA for the CDR3: TGTGCCAGCAGCAGCGGGACTCGTGGGTCCTACAATGAGCAGTTCTTC. This rearrangement joins TRBV11-3 to TRBJ2-1; 7 bases map to TRBD2. The CDR3 spans 16 residues. The germline gives CDR1 SGHNT, CDR2 YENEEA. V gave up 5 bases and J gave up 1 base; unmatched junction bases: 8.

The chain has TRBV6-5 and TRBJ2-5; 10 bases line up with TRBD1. The CDR3 covers 14 residues. Germline loops: CDR1 MNHEY, CDR2 SVGAGI. After removal of 5 bases from V and 4 bases from J, the junction contained 4 bases not matched to a gene. The chain's CDR3 is CASSRQGARETQYF. DNA for the CDR3: TGTGCCAGCAGTCGACAGGGGGCACGAGAGACCCAGTACTTC.

The chain has TRBV5-5 and TRBJ1-5; D remains unclear. The CDR3 has 16 amino acids. The V end lost 0 bases, the J end lost 1 base, and 11 bases lay between the germline ends. Germline CDR1 reads SGHKS; CDR2 reads YYEKEE (reference sequence). This CDR3 reads CASSLVARASNQPQHF. CDR3 DNA: TGTGCCAGCAGCTTGGTAGCCAGAGCAAGCAATCAGCCCCAGCATTTT.

The chain links TRBV2 to TRBJ1-3, with TRBD1 as a possible D gene (5 bases). CDR3 length: 14 residues. Germline V gives CDR1 SNHLY, CDR2 FYNNEI. V was shortened by 4 bases and J by 0 bases, with 7 bases between the two germline ends. The CDR3 DNA reads as TGTGCCAGCAGTGTCGACAGCTCTGGAAACACCATATATTTT. It encodes CASSVDSSGNTIYF.

The rearrangement joins TRBV11-2 to TRBJ2-1; TRBD2 agrees at 7 bases. This CDR3 spans 18 amino acids. The trim removed 4 bases at V and 1 base at J, leaving 13 bases unmatched. CDR1 and CDR2 from the germline V gene are SGHAT and FQNNGV. The CDR3 bases are TGTGCCAGCAGCTCCCTTCTCGGCGGGAGTAGTTCCTACAATGAGCAGTTCTTC. Protein product: CASSSLLGGSSSYNEQFF.

The chain combines TRBV19 with TRBJ1-1; D unresolved. V was cut by 2 bases and J by 1 base, with 5 bases left in between. The germline gives CDR1 LNHDA, CDR2 SQIVND (reference sequence). CDR3 length: 13 residues. As DNA, the CDR3 is TGTGCCAGTAGTATAACGGGGAACACTGAAGCTTTCTTT. The encoded protein is CASSITGNTEAFF.

The rearrangement links TRBV5-1 to TRBJ1-1; D may be TRBD1 (5 bases). Germline CDR1 reads SGHRS; CDR2 reads YFSETQ. V was pared by 2 bases and J by 5 bases, with 16 bases between. The CDR3 spans 15 residues. In DNA form, the CDR3 reads TGCGCCAGCAGCTTCACCCGGGGGAGACGGACTGAAGCTTTCTTT. Encoded protein: CASSFTRGRRTEAFF.

The rearrangement joins TRBV12-3 or TRBV12-4 to TRBJ1-2; D gene ambiguous. V lost 6 bases, J lost 7 bases, and 15 bases lay in between. This CDR3 contains 13 residues. The CDR3 loop is CASSTDLSTGYTF. The CDR3 DNA reads as TGTGCCAGCAGCACGGACCTTTCTACTGGCTACACCTTC.

This clone was detected once. This chain joins TRBV3-1 (or the pseudogene TRBV3-2) and TRBJ2-1, with a possible D match to TRBD2 (5 bases). Trimming shortened V by 5 bases and J by 12 bases, and 14 bases separated the two germline ends. Looked up from germline, CDR1 is LGHDT and CDR2 is YNNKEL (reference sequence). This CDR3 has 12 residues. CDR3 DNA: TGTGCCAGCAGCATTAGGGTGGGAGTGCAGTTCTTC. This codes for CASSIRVGVQFF.

This chain joins TRBV9 and TRBJ2-3, with 7 bases identical to TRBD2. Germline values: CDR1 SGDLS, CDR2 YYNGEE. J lost 4 bases, V lost 1 base, and 6 bases had no gene match. This CDR3 spans 15 amino acids. The chain's CDR3 is CASSVTALAADTQYF. The CDR3 nucleotides are TGTGCCAGCAGCGTAACTGCCCTAGCGGCAGATACGCAGTATTTT.

This clone was recorded once. The gene calls are TRBV27 and TRBJ2-3, with 9 bases identical to TRBD2. The CDR3 contains 16 residues. Losses at the gene ends were 7 bases for V and 2 bases for J; bases not matched to a gene: 10. Germline V gene sequence: CDR1 MNHEY, CDR2 SMNVEV (reference sequence). CDR3 bases: TGTGCCAGCAATAAAGGACTAGCGCTCAACACAGATACGCAGTATTTT. Encoded protein: CASNKGLALNTDTQYF.

The chain couples TRBV28 to TRBJ2-5; a weak D match, TRBD1 (5 bases). Germline assignment: CDR1 MDHEN and CDR2 SYDVKM. The V end lost 4 bases, the J end lost 2 bases, and 17 bases lay between the germline ends. The CDR3 is 16 residues long. In DNA form, the CDR3 reads TGTGCCAGCAGTTACCTACTCCTCTCAGGGCAAGAGACCCAGTACTTC. As protein: CASSYLLLSGQETQYF.